Listed here is a single T cell receptor (beta chain). Only in-frame clones appear in the TCRdb table, and some are missing; sequencing was by immunoSEQ multiplex PCR. The sample contains over 350,000 clones, 88% of which appear only once. Two negative PCRs, clearance, or symptom resolution had been documented for recovered Cohort 3 donors. These data originate in a study of blood T cell repertoires in COVID-19. For the study at large: From the United States, Italy and Spain came samples of acute and convalescent COVID-19. Sample material is recorded as cDNA or gDNA derived from T cells, B-cell-depleted T cells, or PBMCs.

Germline V gene data show CDR1 as KGHSH and CDR2 as LQKENI. This CDR3 contains 14 residues. V trimming: 6 bases; J trimming: 3 bases; junction bases outside the gene matches: 8. Sample: PBMCs or T cells enriched from blood (not recorded which). This rearrangement joins TRBV18 to TRBJ2-7; 7 bases map to TRBD1. This receptor was taken from a woman aged 18-29 years who had recovered from COVID-19. CDR3 in amino acids: CASSPGTVNYEQYF. The CDR3 DNA follows: TGTGCCAGCTCCCCCGGGACAGTCAACTACGAGCAGTACTTC. The complete variable domain, with remaining parts taken from reference TRBV18 and TRBJ2-7, reads NAGVMQNPRHLVRRRGQEARLRCSPMKGHSHVYWYRQLPEEGLKFMVYLQKENIIDESGMPKERFSAEFPKEGPSILRIQQVVRGDSAAYFCASSPGTVNYEQYFGPGTRLTVT.